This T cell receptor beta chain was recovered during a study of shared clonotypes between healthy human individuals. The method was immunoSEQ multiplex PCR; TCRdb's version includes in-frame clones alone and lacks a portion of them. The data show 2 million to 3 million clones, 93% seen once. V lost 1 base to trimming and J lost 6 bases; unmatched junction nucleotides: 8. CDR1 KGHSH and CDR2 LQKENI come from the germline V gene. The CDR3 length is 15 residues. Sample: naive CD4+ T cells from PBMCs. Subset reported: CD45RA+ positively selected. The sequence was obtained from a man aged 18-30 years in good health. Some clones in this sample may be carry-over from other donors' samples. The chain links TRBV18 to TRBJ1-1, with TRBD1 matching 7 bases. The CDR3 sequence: CASSPRKGAYAEAFF. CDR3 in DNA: TGTGCCAGCTCACCACGGAAGGGGGCCTACGCTGAAGCTTTCTTT.